This T cell receptor (beta chain) appears in the sequencing data of a study of breast tumors, draining lymph nodes, adjacent tissues. Samples came from axillary lymph nodes draining the breast cancer. TCRdb itself ran the multiplex PCR reads through MiXCR, one entry per CDR3 protein. In the table there are about 110,000 distinct CDR3 sequences, about 31% of which are singletons. Study findings and constraints: Most tumor T cells seemingly derive from lymph node, then expand in tumor. Compared with basal-like, luminal-like tumors shared significantly more repertoire with nontumor tissue.

This clonotype was seen repeatedly, ten times or more. As yet, its antigen is unknown. This CDR3 contains 16 residues. In germline, CDR1 is SGHDN, CDR2 FVKESK. Trimming took 4 bases from V and 2 from J; bases not matched to a gene: 7. The sequenced sample was axillary lymph node tissue. The sequence was collected from a female donor with breast cancer. Some clones in this sample may be carry-over from other donors' samples. The chain carries TRBV14 and TRBJ2-1; TRBD2 agrees at 8 bases. This CDR3 is CASSPIGTRPYNEQFF. CDR3 DNA sequence: TGTGCCAGCAGCCCGATCGGGACTAGACCCTACAATGAGCAGTTCTTC.